These 29 T cell receptor beta chains originate from one sample sequenced in a study of blood T cell repertoires in COVID-19. Data came from immunoSEQ multiplex PCR; TCRdb stores just in-frame clones and leaves some out. The data contain 150,000 to 200,000 clones, about 86% of them singletons. Source material: peripheral blood. Receptor source: a man aged 45-65 years with active or convalescent COVID-19.

This rearrangement joins TRBV7-9 to TRBJ2-3; 14 nucleotides line up with TRBD2. The CDR3 loop spans 15 amino acids. With V trimmed by 4 bases and J by 4 bases, 1 base remained unmatched. Germline lookup yields CDR1 SEHNR and CDR2 FQNEAQ (reference sequence). The CDR3 reads CASSSGLAGADTQYF. As DNA, the CDR3 is TGTGCCAGCAGCTCGGGACTAGCGGGAGCAGATACGCAGTATTTT.

The chain combines TRBV7-2 with TRBJ2-4, with a possible D match to TRBD1 (6 bases). Trimming removed 6 bases at V and 7 bases at J, with 25 bases between. The CDR3 totals 17 residues. Germline-derived CDR1 and CDR2 are SGHTA and FQGNSA. DNA for the CDR3: TGTGCCAGCAGACCTCAGACAGGTGCTACGTTGGGGAACATTCAGTACTTC. The encoded protein is CASRPQTGATLGNIQYF.

V gene TRBV7-2 combines with J gene TRBJ2-7, with TRBD1 identical over 8 bases. This CDR3 is built from 15 residues. Germline loops: CDR1 SGHTA, CDR2 FQGNSA. V gave up 6 bases and J gave up 0 bases; unmatched junction bases: 7. As DNA, the CDR3 is TGTGCCAGCAGTTCGACAGGGGTGGGCTCCTACGAGCAGTACTTC. As protein: CASSSTGVGSYEQYF.

V usage is TRBV6-6 and J usage is TRBJ2-1, with 7 bases aligning to TRBD1. Unmatched junction bases numbered 3, after V lost 6 bases and J lost 4 bases. The CDR3 covers 13 residues. The V gene's germline CDR1 is MNHNY and CDR2 SVGAGI (reference sequence). The CDR3: CASSGQEYNEQFF. CDR3 in DNA: TGTGCCAGCAGCGGACAGGAGTACAATGAGCAGTTCTTC.

This CDR3 is CASSFTGAADTQYF. The CDR3 region has the DNA TGCGCCAGCAGTTTCACAGGGGCCGCAGATACGCAGTATTTT. This sequence joins TRBV5-1 and TRBJ2-3; 7 bases map to TRBD1. The length of the CDR3 is 14 residues. CDR1 and CDR2 (germline): SGHRS, YFSETQ. V was pared by 5 bases and J by 4 bases, with 7 bases of the junction left unmatched.

J is TRBJ2-1 and V is TRBV28, with D perhaps matching TRBD2 (5 bases). Looked up from germline, CDR1 is MDHEN and CDR2 is SYDVKM. The CDR3 spans 14 residues. V dropped 8 bases and J dropped 5 bases, with 16 bases sitting between them. CDR3 loop: CASLSYSRDNEQFF. CDR3 bases: TGTGCCAGCCTTTCGTATTCGCGGGACAATGAGCAGTTCTTC. Supplemented by reference TRBV28 and TRBJ2-1, the full variable domain reads DVKVTQSSRYLVKRTGEKVFLECVQDMDHENMFWYRQDPGLGLRLIYFSYDVKMKEKGDIPEGYSVSREKKERFSLILESASTNQTSMYLCASLSYSRDNEQFFGPGTRLTVL.

V usage is TRBV6-5 and J usage is TRBJ1-1; TRBD1 aligns across 9 bases. V was pared by 11 bases and J by 4 bases, with 14 bases of the junction left unmatched. This CDR3 has 15 residues. CDR1 is MNHEY and CDR2 is SVGAGI in the germline V gene. CDR3 nucleotide sequence: TGTGCCGGAAGACGGAACCCGGACAGGGGCACTGAAGCTTTCTTT. Translated: CAGRRNPDRGTEAFF.

This chain connects TRBV7-2 to TRBJ2-5; 12 bases line up with TRBD2. V was pared by 5 bases and J by 5 bases, with 3 bases of the junction left unmatched. In germline, CDR1 is SGHTA, CDR2 FQGNSA. The CDR3 loop spans 14 amino acids. Here the CDR3 DNA reads TGTGCCAGCAGCATTGGACTAGCGGGGGAGACCCAGTACTTC. This translates into CASSIGLAGETQYF.

The chain carries TRBV28 and TRBJ1-6; D ambiguous. V was cut by 4 bases and J by 11 bases, with 9 bases left in between. The CDR3 covers 12 residues. Germline loops: CDR1 MDHEN, CDR2 SYDVKM. The CDR3 region has the DNA TGTGCCAGCAGTTCCACCGGGGCACCCCTCCACTTT. Amino acids: CASSSTGAPLHF.

About this clone: Germline and junction disagree at one end, which may indicate a read error. The V call is TRBV6-5, the J call TRBJ2-7, with unresolved D. This CDR3 has 15 residues. Germline V gene sequence: CDR1 MNHEY, CDR2 SVGAGI. The chain's CDR3 is CASSYSQRSSFEQYF. CDR3 nucleotide sequence: TGTGCCAGCAGTTACTCACAAAGGAGTTCCTTCGAGCAGTACTTC.

This clone was detected only once. J is TRBJ2-5 and V is TRBV6-2 or TRBV6-3, with 8 bases fitting TRBD2. In germline, CDR1 is MNHEY, CDR2 SVGEGT. CDR3 size: 14 residues. Unmatched junction bases numbered 7, after V lost 5 bases and J lost 5 bases. CDR3 in amino acids: CASSARGGGETQYF. Written as DNA, the CDR3 is TGTGCCAGCAGTGCTCGGGGGGGCGGGGAGACCCAGTACTTC.

The chain carries TRBV5-4 and TRBJ2-5; 12 nucleotides agree with TRBD2. The V gene end was trimmed by 4 bases and the J gene end by 3 bases; junction bases not matched to a gene: 7. Germline lookup yields CDR1 SGHNT and CDR2 YYREEE (reference sequence). The CDR3 loop spans 16 amino acids. Written as DNA, the CDR3 is TGTGCCAGCAGCCACACTAGCGGGAGGTGGGAAGAGACCCAGTACTTC. Protein sequence: CASSHTSGRWEETQYF.

The V call is TRBV28, the J call TRBJ1-1; 7 bases fit TRBD1. CDR3 length equals 16 residues. The germline gives CDR1 MDHEN, CDR2 SYDVKM. Germline trimming cut 2 bases from V and 1 base from J; bases unmatched to any gene: 7. CDR3 coding DNA: TGTGCCAGCAGTTTAACAGGGGTTATTACGAACACTGAAGCTTTCTTT. Translation gives CASSLTGVITNTEAFF.

The chain carries TRBV6-6 and TRBJ2-2; TRBD2 matches 8 bases. The CDR3 spans 15 residues. V dropped 5 bases and J dropped 4; count of bases not matched to a gene: 6. The germline CDR1 and CDR2 sequences are MNHNY and SVGAGI (reference sequence). Here the CDR3 reads CASSKGLVATGELFF. The DNA of the CDR3 is TGTGCCAGCAGTAAGGGACTAGTGGCCACCGGGGAGCTGTTTTTT.

This chain links TRBV4-1 with TRBJ1-2, with no clear D. The CDR3 runs to 15 residues. Between the trimmed V and J ends, which lost 4 bases and 1 base, there was a span of 13 bases. The germline V gene encodes CDR1 MGHRA and CDR2 YSYEKL. The CDR3: CASSPQSAGNYGYTF. For the CDR3, the DNA is TGCGCCAGCAGCCCCCAATCGGCAGGTAACTATGGCTACACCTTC.

This clone is a singleton in its sample. The chain uses TRBV2 and TRBJ2-3; 11 bases are shared with TRBD2. The CDR3 totals 16 residues. Germline V gene lookup returns CDR1 SNHLY and CDR2 FYNNEI. The V gene end was trimmed by 1 base and the J gene end by 4 bases; junction bases not matched to a gene: 4. The CDR3 region is CASSEDLAGGSDTQYF. The CDR3 DNA follows: TGTGCCAGCAGTGAAGACCTAGCGGGGGGATCAGATACGCAGTATTTT.

The rearrangement uses TRBV4-3 and TRBJ2-5, with a tentative D call TRBD2 (6 bases). The V gene's germline CDR1 is LGHNA and CDR2 YSLEER. Trimming took off 4 bases at V and 2 bases at J, with 8 bases between the two ends. The CDR3 loop spans 13 amino acids. CDR3 in amino acids: CASSLGLQETQYF. DNA for the CDR3: TGCGCCAGCAGCCTGGGACTTCAAGAGACCCAGTACTTC.

The chain recombines TRBV12-5 with TRBJ1-6; D possibly corresponds to TRBD1 (5 bases). Germline-derived CDR1 and CDR2 are LGHNT and FRNRAP. The length of the CDR3 is 19 residues. The V end was cut by 5 bases, the J end by 0 bases, with 20 bases between. This chain's CDR3 is CASGPGAGSGGSYNSPLHF. The CDR3, as DNA: TGTGCTAGTGGTCCCGGGGCAGGGTCGGGAGGCTCCTATAATTCACCCCTCCACTTT.

CDR3 sequence reads: CASSQDRDRGDEQYF. The CDR3 nucleotides are TGTGCCAGCAGCCAAGACCGGGACAGGGGTGACGAGCAGTACTTC. The chain employs TRBV3-1 (or the pseudogene TRBV3-2) and TRBJ2-7; 10 nucleotides line up with TRBD1. V trimming: 0 bases; J trimming: 5 bases; junction bases outside the gene matches: 4. The CDR3 length is 15 residues. Per the germline V gene, CDR1 is LGHDT and CDR2 is YNNKEL (reference sequence).

As regards this clone: The junction departs from germline at one end; a sequencing error may be responsible. The rearrangement links TRBV3-1 (or the pseudogene TRBV3-2) to TRBJ1-1, with D possibly being TRBD1 (5 bases). The germline gives CDR1 LGHDT, CDR2 YNNKEL (reference sequence). This CDR3 has 13 amino acids. The CDR3 region is CASSQGGNAEAFF. CDR3 DNA sequence: TGTGCCAGCAGCCAGGGGGGGAACGCTGAAGCTTTCTTT.

The chain recombines TRBV7-3 with TRBJ1-1; D is possibly TRBD1 (5 bases). Germline V gene data show CDR1 as SGHTA and CDR2 as FQGTGA. V was clipped by 5 bases and J by 3 bases, with 10 bases between them. This CDR3 region has 13 residues. CDR3 bases: TGTGCCAGCAGCCCGGGGACTTACACTGAAGCTTTCTTT. The encoded protein is CASSPGTYTEAFF.

The chain joins TRBV27 to TRBJ2-1; TRBD1 matches at 10 bases. The germline CDR1 and CDR2 sequences are MNHEY and SMNVEV (reference sequence). Trimming cost V 7 bases and J 8 bases; bases outside gene matches: 14. The CDR3 length is 16 residues. As DNA, the CDR3 is TGTGCCAGCACTCCAGACCGGGACAGGGGACGGGATGAGCAGTTCTTC. It codes for CASTPDRDRGRDEQFF.

The chain couples TRBV7-3 to TRBJ2-3; 7 nucleotides match TRBD2. The CDR3 is 14 residues long. In germline, CDR1 is SGHTA, CDR2 FQGTGA. V lost 1 base, J lost 4 bases, and 2 bases stayed unmatched. The CDR3: CASSLMAGADTQYF. The CDR3 bases are TGTGCCAGCAGCTTAATGGCGGGGGCAGATACGCAGTATTTT. Based on the CDR3 plus reference TRBV7-3 and TRBJ2-3, the full variable domain is GAGVSQTPSNKVTEKGKYVELRCDPISGHTALYWYRQSLGQGPEFLIYFQGTGAADDSGLPNDRFFAVRPEGSVSTLKIQRTERGDSAVYLCASSLMAGADTQYFGPGTRLTVL.

The sample holds one count of this clone. This chain uses TRBV6-5 with TRBJ1-2; 7 bases fit TRBD1. CDR3 length: 14 amino acids. Germline lookup yields CDR1 MNHEY and CDR2 SVGAGI. With V trimmed by 6 bases and J by 4 bases, 8 bases remained unmatched. For the CDR3, the DNA is TGTGCCAGCAGCATCGACAGGGTGGGCTATGGCTACACCTTC. It specifies CASSIDRVGYGYTF.

The chain links TRBV11-2 to TRBJ2-5; 10 positions match TRBD1. The CDR3 is made up of 17 amino acids. Germline CDR1 reads SGHAT; CDR2 reads FQNNGV. The trim removed 10 bases at V and 5 bases at J, leaving 19 bases unmatched. CDR3 nucleotides: TGTGCCACCGCGACCTCCGGGACAGGGGTTTTGCGGGAGACCCAGTACTTC. Residues: CATATSGTGVLRETQYF. Together with reference TRBV11-2 and TRBJ2-5, the CDR3 gives the full variable domain: EAGVAQSPRYKIIEKRQSVAFWCNPISGHATLYWYQQILGQGPKLLIQFQNNGVVDDSQLPKDRFSAERLKGVDSTLKIQPAKLEDSAVYLCATATSGTGVLRETQYFGPGTRLLVL.

The rearrangement joins TRBV6-1 to TRBJ2-6; maybe TRBD1 (5 bases). The CDR3 spans 16 residues. Trimming pared 3 bases from V and 4 bases from J, leaving 13 bases between. CDR1 MNHNS and CDR2 SASEGT come from the germline V gene. CDR3 coding DNA: TGTGCCAGCAGTGAGAAGCCAGGGTCCGGGGCCAACGTCCTGACTTTC. Residues: CASSEKPGSGANVLTF.

This sequence joins TRBV18 and TRBJ2-3; 7 bases align to TRBD1. Germline assignment: CDR1 KGHSH and CDR2 LQKENI. The CDR3 runs to 14 residues. Trimming cost V 5 bases and J 3 bases; bases outside gene matches: 5. The CDR3 nucleotides are TGTGCCAGCTCAGTAGGGACAGCTACAGATACGCAGTATTTT. It specifies CASSVGTATDTQYF.

This chain uses TRBV4-1 with TRBJ1-1, with 7 bases fitting TRBD1. The ends lost 3 bases at V and 5 bases at J; junction bases unmatched: 9. Germline assignment: CDR1 MGHRA and CDR2 YSYEKL. The CDR3 contains 15 residues. In nucleotides, the CDR3 is TGCGCCAGCAGCCAGGGACCAGGGGGTCGGACTGAAGCTTTCTTT. As protein: CASSQGPGGRTEAFF.

This chain uses TRBV19 with TRBJ1-4; D remains unclear. Germline loops: CDR1 LNHDA, CDR2 SQIVND (reference sequence). Trimming took 0 bases from V and 5 from J, leaving 4 bases between them. The CDR3 totals 13 residues. The CDR3 here is CASSIEQNEKLFF. CDR3 nucleotide sequence: TGTGCCAGTAGTATAGAGCAGAATGAAAAACTGTTTTTT.